This T cell receptor (beta chain) was obtained from a study of chronic HIV infection and antiretroviral therapy. Trimming left V 6 bases short and J 2 bases short, with 11 bases between. The germline V gene encodes CDR1 MNHEY and CDR2 SMNVEV (reference sequence). The CDR3 spans 13 residues. Via MiXCR, TCRdb re-called the 5' RACE reads, giving one row per CDR3 protein. The repertoire holds 40,000 to 50,000 distinct CDR3 sequences, with about 19% as singletons. The chain carries TRBV27 and TRBJ2-7; D remains ambiguous. Sequenced input: peripheral blood. This TCR derives from an adult who had HIV and had not received antiretroviral therapy, or was an uninfected healthy control (not recorded which). The CDR3 is CASSPQTPYEQYF. The CDR3, as DNA: TGTGCCAGCAGCCCACAGACTCCCTACGAGCAGTACTTC.